Below are 26 T cell receptor beta chains sequenced from a single sample in a study of blood T cell repertoires in COVID-19. Assay: immunoSEQ multiplex PCR; the TCRdb copy retains only in-frame clones and omits some. The data contain tens of thousands of clones, 80% to 90% of them singletons. The sequenced sample consisted of peripheral blood. The receptors were gathered from a man aged 80 or over with active COVID-19.

This sequence joins TRBV10-1 and TRBJ2-1; weak D call: TRBD2 (11 bases). This CDR3 is built from 22 residues. CDR1 and CDR2 (germline): WNHNN, SYGVQD (reference sequence). The germline V and J ends were trimmed by 4 bases and 7 bases, with 38 bases remaining between them. The chain's CDR3 is CASSGQMRQGASTSGSLNEQFF. The DNA of the CDR3 is TGCGCCAGCAGTGGACAAATGAGACAGGGGGCCAGTACTAGCGGGAGTTTGAATGAGCAGTTCTTC.

The chain has TRBV7-9 and TRBJ2-3, with 7 bases that match TRBD2. Per germline, CDR1 SEHNR and CDR2 FQNEAQ (reference sequence). The CDR3 spans 14 residues. Unmatched junction bases numbered 0, after V lost 1 base and J lost 2 bases. The CDR3: CASSLGDYTDTQYF. In DNA, the CDR3 is TGTGCCAGCAGCTTAGGGGACTACACAGATACGCAGTATTTT.

The rearrangement uses TRBV19 and TRBJ1-5, with a weak D call TRBD1 (5 bases). V lost 6 bases to trimming and J lost 6 bases, with 18 bases between them. Germline-derived CDR1 and CDR2 are LNHDA and SQIVND (reference sequence). This CDR3 is 15 amino acids long. The CDR3 region is CASRLTRGGSQPQHF. The CDR3 nucleotides are TGTGCCAGTAGACTGACCCGGGGGGGTAGTCAGCCCCAGCATTTT.

The chain couples TRBV7-6 to TRBJ2-5; D is possibly TRBD2 (5 bases). The germline V and J ends were trimmed by 5 bases and 9 bases, with 13 bases remaining between them. This CDR3 spans 12 amino acids. CDR1 and CDR2 from the germline V gene are SGHVS and FNYEAQ. CDR3 region: CASSPSGSAQYF. In nucleotides, the CDR3 is TGTGCCAGCAGCCCGAGCGGATCGGCCCAGTACTTC.

The genes are TRBV6-2 or TRBV6-3 and TRBJ1-1, with D unclear. The CDR3 has 19 residues. Germline assignment: CDR1 MNHEY and CDR2 SVGEGT. The ends were cut back, 2 bases at V and 2 bases at J, with 24 bases in the middle. CDR3 region: CASSYGAGVGRLANTEAFF. Here the CDR3 DNA reads TGTGCCAGCAGTTACGGCGCTGGGGTTGGCAGGCTAGCTAACACTGAAGCTTTCTTT.

V usage is TRBV7-9 and J usage is TRBJ1-3, with TRBD1 as a possible D gene (5 bases). The CDR3 totals 17 residues. The germline V gene encodes CDR1 SEHNR and CDR2 FQNEAQ (reference sequence). Trimming pared 2 bases from V and 4 bases from J, leaving 18 bases between. Here the CDR3 reads CASSLRGGNGGGNTIYF. Written as DNA, the CDR3 is TGTGCCAGCAGCTTAAGGGGAGGAAACGGGGGAGGAAACACCATATATTTT.

The rearrangement uses TRBV7-9 and TRBJ2-1; unclear D gene. The CDR3 runs 17 residues. Trimming removed 5 bases from V and 7 bases from J, with 24 bases in between. Looked up from germline, CDR1 is SEHNR and CDR2 is FQNEAQ (reference sequence). CDR3 coding DNA: TGTGCCAGCAGCCCAGCTTTCTTGGCGGCGAGACCAAATGAGCAGTTCTTC. As protein: CASSPAFLAARPNEQFF.

The chain carries TRBV28 and TRBJ2-5; tentative D call: TRBD1 (6 bases). V was clipped by 7 bases and J by 3 bases, with 12 bases between them. CDR3 size: 13 residues. Germline-derived CDR1 and CDR2 are MDHEN and SYDVKM. CDR3 sequence reads: CASKGHNKETQYF. In DNA form, the CDR3 reads TGTGCCAGCAAGGGACATAACAAAGAGACCCAGTACTTC.

This clone was counted a few times. CDR3 region: CASSLDYGTDPYTF. CDR3 nucleotide sequence: TGTGCCAGCAGCTTGGACTACGGGACAGATCCCTACACCTTC. The chain has TRBV7-2 and TRBJ1-2, with 7 bases lining up with TRBD1. The ends lost 3 bases at V and 10 bases at J; junction bases unmatched: 11. The germline V gene has CDR1 SGHTA and CDR2 FQGNSA. This CDR3 region has 14 residues.

The chain combines TRBV30 with TRBJ1-5; possibly TRBD1 for D (6 bases). The V end lost 5 bases, the J end lost 0 bases, and 14 bases lay between the germline ends. Per germline, CDR1 GTSNPN and CDR2 SVGIG (reference sequence). The CDR3 has 15 residues. In nucleotides, the CDR3 is TGTGCCTGGGGAAAGGGGGAGCATAGCAATCAGCCCCAGCATTTT. Translating gives CAWGKGEHSNQPQHF.

A single count supports this clone. The V call is TRBV24-1, the J call TRBJ1-5; D may be TRBD1 (5 bases). The CDR3 is 14 amino acids. V was trimmed by 4 bases and J by 3 bases, leaving 9 bases between them. The germline CDR1 and CDR2 sequences are KGHDR and SFDVKD. The CDR3 DNA reads TGTGCCACCAGTGACCGGGGGTCCAATCAGCCCCAGCATTTT. It yields the protein CATSDRGSNQPQHF.

This chain uses TRBV4-1 with TRBJ1-5, with D perhaps TRBD1 (5 bases). The V and J ends lost 1 base and 2 bases respectively, with 15 bases between them. CDR1 is MGHRA and CDR2 is YSYEKL in the germline V gene. This CDR3 spans 17 amino acids. In DNA form, the CDR3 reads TGCGCCAGCAGCCAAGCGAGAGGAAACAGGCGCAATCAGCCCCAGCATTTT. Its protein product is CASSQARGNRRNQPQHF.

This clone appeared a single time. V usage is TRBV6-6 and J usage is TRBJ2-7; TRBD1 might be the D (6 bases). V lost 6 bases, J lost 6 bases, and 9 bases lay in between. Germline lookup yields CDR1 MNHNY and CDR2 SVGAGI (reference sequence). CDR3 length: 11 residues. The CDR3, as DNA: TGTGCCAGCAGACAGGGCGCCGAGCAGTACTTC. Translating it yields CASRQGAEQYF.

The CDR3 loop reads CASAPRGQNTGELFF. The CDR3, as DNA: TGCGCCAGCGCCCCCCGCGGGCAGAACACCGGGGAGCTGTTTTTT. The rearrangement links TRBV5-1 to TRBJ2-2; possibly TRBD2 for D (5 bases). CDR1 and CDR2 (germline): SGHRS, YFSETQ. Trimming pared 7 bases from V and 1 base from J, leaving 14 bases between. The CDR3 is 15 amino acids.

This chain links TRBV28 with TRBJ2-7; D is ambiguous. This CDR3 comprises 14 residues. CDR1 is MDHEN and CDR2 is SYDVKM in the germline V gene. The V end lost 4 bases, the J end lost 0 bases, and 10 bases lay between the germline ends. The CDR3 DNA is TGTGCCAGCAGTTCTACTCTCAACTCCTACGAGCAGTACTTC. Translating gives CASSSTLNSYEQYF.

This clone was detected once. The V and J genes are TRBV3-1 (or the pseudogene TRBV3-2) and TRBJ2-4, with TRBD1 identical over 8 bases. V lost 3 bases and J lost 0; bases outside the gene matches: 10. The CDR3 is made up of 18 amino acids. Germline V lookup: CDR1 LGHDT, CDR2 YNNKEL (reference sequence). The DNA for the CDR3 is TGTGCCAGCAGCCACGCGTTCCACAGGGGGAAAGCCAAAAACATTCAGTACTTC. Translating it yields CASSHAFHRGKAKNIQYF.

The gene calls are TRBV6-5 and TRBJ1-1; D is perhaps TRBD1 (6 bases). V lost 2 bases and J 5 bases, leaving 12 bases between the germline ends. CDR3 length equals 14 residues. Germline-derived CDR1 and CDR2 are MNHEY and SVGAGI. The CDR3, as DNA: TGTGCCAGCAGTTACGGTACAGGGCGGACTGAAGCTTTCTTT. This translates into CASSYGTGRTEAFF.

The gene calls are TRBV4-1 and TRBJ1-4, with TRBD1 matching over 7 bases. The germline gives CDR1 MGHRA, CDR2 YSYEKL. J lost 8 bases, V lost 3 bases, and 12 bases had no gene match. The length of the CDR3 is 16 residues. In nucleotides, the CDR3 is TGCGCCAGCAGCCAGGGCCAGACAGGGTTAGGGGAAAAACTGTTTTTT. Its protein is CASSQGQTGLGEKLFF.

The chain recombines TRBV5-8 with TRBJ2-3; 8 bases agree with TRBD2. The CDR3 covers 14 residues. After removal of 4 bases from V and 6 bases from J, the junction contained 7 bases not matched to a gene. Germline CDR1 SGHTS, CDR2 YDEGEE. The CDR3 bases are TGTGCCAGCAGCCCGGGACTAGTTATCGATACGCAGTATTTT. It is translated as CASSPGLVIDTQYF.

The chain couples TRBV11-3 to TRBJ2-2; D is possibly TRBD2 (6 bases). Trimming removed 5 bases from V and 7 bases from J, with 14 bases in between. The CDR3 covers 14 residues. The germline V gene encodes CDR1 SGHNT and CDR2 YENEEA. Written as DNA, the CDR3 is TGTGCCAGCAGCCAAAATAGCGGAATCGGGGAGCTGTTTTTT. It is translated as CASSQNSGIGELFF.

The rearrangement links TRBV7-8 to TRBJ2-7, with TRBD1 matching over 9 bases. Germline V gene data show CDR1 as SGHVS and CDR2 as FQNEAQ. The CDR3 spans 17 residues. After removal of 0 bases from V and 4 bases from J, the junction contained 10 bases not matched to a gene. DNA of the CDR3: TGTGCCAGCAGCTTAGCGCGGGCCGGGACAGGGTCTTACGAGCAGTACTTC. It codes for CASSLARAGTGSYEQYF.

The gene calls are TRBV9 and TRBJ2-5; possible D gene TRBD2, 5 bases. Trimming stripped 4 bases from V and 4 bases from J, with 14 bases between. The germline CDR1 and CDR2 sequences are SGDLS and YYNGEE. The CDR3 sequence is 14 residues long. CDR3 protein: CASSPGERRETQYF. In DNA, the CDR3 is TGTGCCAGCAGCCCCGGGGAGCGCCGAGAGACCCAGTACTTC.

The chain recombines TRBV28 with TRBJ1-1, with D perhaps matching TRBD1 (5 bases). V shed 3 bases and J shed 0 bases, with 20 bases lying between them. The germline CDR1 and CDR2 sequences are MDHEN and SYDVKM. The CDR3 length is 18 residues. The CDR3 region has the DNA TGTGCCAGCAGTTTTTTTTCTTTGGCGGGACGGATGAACACTGAAGCTTTCTTT. It codes for CASSFFSLAGRMNTEAFF.

The V call is TRBV5-1, the J call TRBJ2-7; 11 nucleotides align to TRBD1. Germline V lookup: CDR1 SGHRS, CDR2 YFSETQ. V was clipped by 4 bases and J by 6 bases; unmatched bases: 6. The CDR3 length is 14 residues. The CDR3 region has the DNA TGCGCCAGCAGCGAGGGACAGGGGGACGGCGAGCAGTACTTC. Translating it yields CASSEGQGDGEQYF. The whole variable domain, filled in from reference TRBV5-1 and TRBJ2-7, reads KAGVTQTPRYLIKTRGQQVTLSCSPISGHRSVSWYQQTPGQGLQFLFEYFSETQRNKGNFPGRFSGRQFSNSRSEMNVSTLELGDSALYLCASSEGQGDGEQYFGPGTRLTVT.

The genes are TRBV15 and TRBJ1-2; D remains unclear. V gave up 0 bases and J gave up 8 bases, with 13 bases separating them. The germline CDR1 and CDR2 sequences are LNHNV and YYDKDF (reference sequence). This CDR3 has 14 amino acids. The CDR3 is CATSRDREAGGYTF. CDR3 sequence (DNA): TGTGCCACCAGCAGAGATCGCGAAGCGGGGGGCTACACCTTC. Supplemented by reference TRBV15 and TRBJ1-2, the full variable domain reads DAMVIQNPRYQVTQFGKPVTLSCSQTLNHNVMYWYQQKSSQAPKLLFHYYDKDFNNEADTPDNFQSRRPNTSFCFLDIRSPGLGDTAMYLCATSRDREAGGYTFGSGTRLTVV.

V is TRBV5-1 and J is TRBJ2-3, with 11 bases aligning to TRBD2. This CDR3 has 16 amino acids. The germline V gene has CDR1 SGHRS and CDR2 YFSETQ. The junction had 2 bases not matched to a gene; V was cut back by 2 bases and J by 0 bases. CDR3 protein: CASSFGTSGSTDTQYF. In nucleotides, the CDR3 is TGCGCCAGCAGCTTTGGGACTAGCGGTAGCACAGATACGCAGTATTTT.